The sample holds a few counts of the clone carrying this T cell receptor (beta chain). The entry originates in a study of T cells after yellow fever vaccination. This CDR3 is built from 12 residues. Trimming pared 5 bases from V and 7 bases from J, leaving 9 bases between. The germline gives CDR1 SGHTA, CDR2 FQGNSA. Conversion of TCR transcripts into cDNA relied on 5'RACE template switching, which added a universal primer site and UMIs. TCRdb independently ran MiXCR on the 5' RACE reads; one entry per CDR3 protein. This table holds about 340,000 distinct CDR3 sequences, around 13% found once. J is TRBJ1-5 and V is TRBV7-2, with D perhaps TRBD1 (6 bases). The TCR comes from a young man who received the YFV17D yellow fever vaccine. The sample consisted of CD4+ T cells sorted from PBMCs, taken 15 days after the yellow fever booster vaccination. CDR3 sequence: CASSPGQQPQHF. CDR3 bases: TGTGCCAGCAGCCCGGGACAACAGCCCCAGCATTTT.